This TCR beta chain was identified in a study of blood T cell repertoires in COVID-19. This clone was recorded only once. Here immunoSEQ multiplex PCR was the method, and the copy in TCRdb shows in-frame clones only, minus some. The data hold about 140,000 clones, with about 82% observed a single time. This CDR3 comprises 14 residues. Per the germline V gene, CDR1 is MNHEY and CDR2 is SVGAGI. V was shortened by 11 bases and J by 5 bases, with 21 bases between the two germline ends. This rearrangement joins TRBV6-5 to TRBJ1-2; D unresolved. The sample was peripheral blood. This receptor was identified in a man aged 50 to 59 with acute or convalescent COVID-19. DNA for the CDR3: TGTGCCGGACTCCAGGACGGTTCTGGGTATGGCTACACCTTC. Translation gives CAGLQDGSGYGYTF.